A single TCR beta chain is shown here with its context. Its cognate antigen is unknown. This sample is drawn from a study of blood T cells in healthy people across ages. Study-level results: Older individuals had lower TCR beta diversity per million T cells (the decline was roughly linear). Percentage of naive T cells showed a strong correlation with TCR beta diversity. Relative to aged donors, long-lived donors carried more naive CD4+ cells and displayed higher diversity.

Primed by a sample-barcoded 5' primer and a J-beta primer mix, a second PCR proceeded for roughly 7 to 12 cycles. MiXCR was run by TCRdb on the 5' RACE reads, yielding one entry per CDR3 protein. The sample holds about 540,000 distinct CDR3 sequences, approximately 25% seen once. Germline values: CDR1 MNHEY, CDR2 SVGEGT. This CDR3 is built from 12 residues. V was trimmed by 7 bases and J by 5 bases, leaving 11 bases between them. This sample was also put to use in a study of T cells of mothers and their children. That paper states: The study sampled three healthy Caucasian mothers and their six children.

The V and J genes are TRBV6-2 or TRBV6-3 and TRBJ1-1; the D is unclear. This receptor was obtained from a boy under 18 in good health. The sample comprised blood. The CDR3 coding sequence is TGTGCCAGCAAGCTGTGGGAAACTGAAGCTTTCTTT. The encoded protein is CASKLWETEAFF.